This T cell receptor beta chain was sequenced for a study of identical twins. Through template switching, a universal primer site was introduced, and the cDNA contained unique molecular identifiers. One entry per CDR3 protein, called by TCRdb with MiXCR from the 5' RACE reads. This table has 1.5 million to 2 million distinct CDR3 sequences, more than 30% appearing once. CDR3 length: 15 residues. Germline V lookup: CDR1 SGHAT, CDR2 FQNNGV. After removal of 2 bases from V and 9 bases from J, the junction contained 9 bases not matched to a gene. In its sample, this clonotype was seen a few times. V gene TRBV11-2 combines with J gene TRBJ2-5, with 10 nucleotides matching TRBD2. This clonotype originated in a newborn girl in good health. Specimen: cord blood. CDR3 amino acids: CASSLSPSGGESQYF. The CDR3 region has the DNA TGTGCCAGCAGCTTATCGCCTAGCGGGGGCGAGTCCCAGTACTTC.